Sequencing of this T cell receptor (beta chain) was carried out in a study of blood T cell repertoires in COVID-19. Study-level background: Sample material is recorded as cDNA or gDNA derived from T cells, B-cell-depleted T cells, or PBMCs.

The assay was immunoSEQ multiplex PCR, and TCRdb's table has in-frame clones only and misses some. The sample carries under 350,000 clones, approximately 83% recorded once. The CDR3 contains 12 residues. V lost 7 bases to trimming and J lost 6 bases, with 11 bases between them. Germline V gene data show CDR1 as SGHAT and CDR2 as FQNNGV. Input material: PBMCs or T cells enriched from blood (not recorded which). The receptor comes from a woman between 40 and 50 years old with acute COVID-19. This sequence joins TRBV11-2 and TRBJ2-3, with D perhaps TRBD2 (5 bases). Here the CDR3 DNA reads TGTGCCAGCACAAGCGGCGTGGATACGCAGTATTTT. The encoded protein is CASTSGVDTQYF. The full variable domain, in which reference TRBV11-2 and TRBJ2-3 provide the parts outside the CDR3, is EAGVAQSPRYKIIEKRQSVAFWCNPISGHATLYWYQQILGQGPKLLIQFQNNGVVDDSQLPKDRFSAERLKGVDSTLKIQPAKLEDSAVYLCASTSGVDTQYFGPGTRLTVL.